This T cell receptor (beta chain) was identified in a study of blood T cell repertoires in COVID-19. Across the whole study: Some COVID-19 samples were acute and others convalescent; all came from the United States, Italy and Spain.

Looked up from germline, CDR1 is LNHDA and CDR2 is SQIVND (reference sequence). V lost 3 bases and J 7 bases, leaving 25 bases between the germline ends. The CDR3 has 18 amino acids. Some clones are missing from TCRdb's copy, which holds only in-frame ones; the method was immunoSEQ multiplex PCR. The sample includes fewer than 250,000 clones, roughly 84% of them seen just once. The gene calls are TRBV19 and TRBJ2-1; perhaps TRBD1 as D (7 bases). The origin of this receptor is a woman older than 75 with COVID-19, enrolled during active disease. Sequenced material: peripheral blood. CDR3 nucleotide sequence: TGTGCCAGTAGTATCGCAAGGACAGGTCTCTTGGGGGGTAATGAGCAGTTCTTC. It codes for CASSIARTGLLGGNEQFF.